This T cell receptor (beta chain) was obtained from a study of blood T cell repertoires in COVID-19. As originally analysed: Amplified reference gene primers provided the basis for estimating nucleated cell counts. The table came from immunoSEQ multiplex PCR; TCRdb's copy has only in-frame clones and leaves some out. V, J and clone size reflect that table, while D and trimming were determined from the DNA. The repertoire holds over 55,000 clones, approximately 80% seen once, with roughly 10% in the top ten. One Seattle source followed patients from active infection through their disease course. This clone has only a few counts. V lost 10 bases and J 9 bases, leaving 19 bases between the germline ends. Germline V gene sequence: CDR1 ENHRY, CDR2 SYGVKD. This CDR3 spans 13 amino acids.

The clonotype was recovered from a man aged 45-65 years with COVID-19, enrolled during active disease. Sequencing input: peripheral blood. The chain recombines TRBV10-3 with TRBJ2-1; maybe TRBD2 (6 bases). The chain's CDR3 is CATRGASHREQFF. CDR3 DNA sequence: TGTGCCACCCGCGGGGCAAGCCATCGTGAGCAGTTCTTC.